Below, one T cell receptor beta chain is given with its context. Its antigen is as yet unknown. This sample is drawn from a study of cytomegalovirus exposure and HLA in healthy donors. As for the study in general: The same platform was used for the 100 to 150 validation repertoires and the roughly 680 first-cohort repertoires, a later analysis reported. Findings of the study overall: Overall, roughly 150 TCR beta chains were annotated as cytomegalovirus-associated. Confirmation was obtained in vitro that a few CMV-associated chains are specific for CMV antigens. The classifier was said to identify cytomegalovirus status with high specificity and sensitivity.

Using immunoSEQ multiplex PCR, the repertoire was profiled, and TCRdb retains in-frame clones only, with some absent. The table shows tens of thousands of clones, with approximately 91% occurring only once. Trimming took 8 bases from V and 6 from J, leaving 14 bases between them. CDR3 length: 12 amino acids. Germline values: CDR1 MDHEN, CDR2 SYDVKM. The source of this sequence is a man aged 25-45 years in good health and CMV-seronegative. The chain has TRBV28 and TRBJ2-7; D gene ambiguous. The sample comprised PBMCs. Here the CDR3 reads CASAPLRGEQYF. In nucleotides, the CDR3 is TGTGCCAGCGCCCCCCTTCGCGGCGAGCAGTACTTC. Together with reference TRBV28 and TRBJ2-7, the CDR3 gives the full variable domain: DVKVTQSSRYLVKRTGEKVFLECVQDMDHENMFWYRQDPGLGLRLIYFSYDVKMKEKGDIPEGYSVSREKKERFSLILESASTNQTSMYLCASAPLRGEQYFGPGTRLTVT.